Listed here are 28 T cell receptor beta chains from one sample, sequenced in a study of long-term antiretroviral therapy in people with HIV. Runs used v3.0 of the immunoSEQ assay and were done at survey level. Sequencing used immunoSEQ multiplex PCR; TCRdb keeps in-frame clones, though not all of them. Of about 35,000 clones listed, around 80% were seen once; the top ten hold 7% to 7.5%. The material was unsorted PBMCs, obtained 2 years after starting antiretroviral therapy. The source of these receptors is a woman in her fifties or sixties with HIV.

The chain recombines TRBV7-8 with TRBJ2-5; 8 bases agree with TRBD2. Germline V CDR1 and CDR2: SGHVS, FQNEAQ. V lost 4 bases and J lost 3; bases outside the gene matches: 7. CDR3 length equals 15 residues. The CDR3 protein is CASSSRGGGKETQYF. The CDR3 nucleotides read TGTGCCAGCAGCTCACGGGGGGGAGGTAAAGAGACCCAGTACTTC. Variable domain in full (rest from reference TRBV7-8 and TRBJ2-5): GAGVSQSPRYKVAKRGQDVALRCDPISGHVSLFWYQQALGQGPEFLTYFQNEAQLDKSGLPSDRFFAERPEGSVSTLKIQRTQQEDSAVYLCASSSRGGGKETQYFGPGTRLLVL.

The CDR3 sequence is CASSPQGLSYNEQFF. CDR3 DNA: TGTGCCAGCAGCCCGCAGGGACTCTCCTACAATGAGCAGTTCTTC. This chain connects TRBV11-2 to TRBJ2-1; tentatively, D is TRBD2 (6 bases). Trimming shortened V by 5 bases and J by 0 bases, and 11 bases separated the two germline ends. This CDR3 spans 15 amino acids. CDR1 is SGHAT and CDR2 is FQNNGV in the germline V gene.

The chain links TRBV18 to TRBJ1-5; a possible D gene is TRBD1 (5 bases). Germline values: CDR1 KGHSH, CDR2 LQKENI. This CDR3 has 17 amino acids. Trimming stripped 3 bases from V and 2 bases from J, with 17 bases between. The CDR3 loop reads CASSPPGLSFGNQPQHF. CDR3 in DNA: TGTGCCAGCTCACCTCCGGGACTCTCCTTTGGCAATCAGCCCCAGCATTTT.

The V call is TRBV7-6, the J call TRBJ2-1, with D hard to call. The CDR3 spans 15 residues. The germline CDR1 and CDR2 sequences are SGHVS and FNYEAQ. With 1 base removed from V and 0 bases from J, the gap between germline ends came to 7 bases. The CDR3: CASSLVVSSYNEQFF. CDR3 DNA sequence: TGTGCCAGCAGCTTAGTTGTAAGCTCCTACAATGAGCAGTTCTTC.

The CDR3 DNA sequence: TGTGCCAGCATCCTCGGGAACACTGAAGCTTTCTTT. It translates to CASILGNTEAFF. The chain has TRBV18 and TRBJ1-1; no definite D call. The CDR3 consists of 12 residues. Trimming left V 8 bases short and J 1 base short, with 8 bases between. Germline V gene data show CDR1 as KGHSH and CDR2 as LQKENI.

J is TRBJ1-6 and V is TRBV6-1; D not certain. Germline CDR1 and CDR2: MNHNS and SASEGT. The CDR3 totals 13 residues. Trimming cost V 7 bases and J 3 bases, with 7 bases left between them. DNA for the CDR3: TGTGCCAGCACCCCAGACTATAATTCACCCCTCCACTTT. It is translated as CASTPDYNSPLHF.

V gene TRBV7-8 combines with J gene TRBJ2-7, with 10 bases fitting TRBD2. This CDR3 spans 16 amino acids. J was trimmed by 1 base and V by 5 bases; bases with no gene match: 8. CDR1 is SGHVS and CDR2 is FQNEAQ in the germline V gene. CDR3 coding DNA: TGTGCCAGCAGCCACCCGCGGACTAGCGGTTCCTACGAGCAGTACGTC. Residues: CASSHPRTSGSYEQYV.

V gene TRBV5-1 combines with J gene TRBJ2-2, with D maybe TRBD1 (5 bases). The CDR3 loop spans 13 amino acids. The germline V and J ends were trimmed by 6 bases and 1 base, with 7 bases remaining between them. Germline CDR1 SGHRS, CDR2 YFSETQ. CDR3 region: CASTDRNTGELFF. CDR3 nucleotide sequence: TGCGCCAGCACCGACAGGAACACCGGGGAGCTGTTTTTT.

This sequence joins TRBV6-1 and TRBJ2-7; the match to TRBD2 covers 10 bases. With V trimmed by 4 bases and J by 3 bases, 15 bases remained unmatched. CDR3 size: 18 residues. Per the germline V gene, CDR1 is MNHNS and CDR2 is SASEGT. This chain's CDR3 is CASSAVRVRTSGFYEQYV. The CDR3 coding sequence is TGTGCCAGCAGTGCGGTACGCGTGAGGACTAGCGGCTTCTACGAGCAGTACGTC.

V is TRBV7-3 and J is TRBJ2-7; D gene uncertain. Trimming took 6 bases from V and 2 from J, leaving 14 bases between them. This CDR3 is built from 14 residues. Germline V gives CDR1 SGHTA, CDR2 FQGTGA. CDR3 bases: TGTGCCAGCAGGCGTGCGGACGGAACCTACGAGCAGTACTTC. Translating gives CASRRADGTYEQYF.

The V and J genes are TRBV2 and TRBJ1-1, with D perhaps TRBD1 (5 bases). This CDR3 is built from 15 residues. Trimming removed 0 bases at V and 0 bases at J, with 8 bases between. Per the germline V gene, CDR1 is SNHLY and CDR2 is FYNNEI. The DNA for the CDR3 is TGTGCCAGCAGTGAAGCTCGAGGGGTGAACACTGAAGCTTTCTTT. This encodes CASSEARGVNTEAFF.

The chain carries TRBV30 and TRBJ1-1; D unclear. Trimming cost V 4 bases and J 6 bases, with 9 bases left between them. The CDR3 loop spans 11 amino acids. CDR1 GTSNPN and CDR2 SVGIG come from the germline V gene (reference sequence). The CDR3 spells CAWKVSPEAFF. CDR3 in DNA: TGTGCCTGGAAGGTCAGCCCTGAAGCTTTCTTT.

The CDR3 nucleotides are TGTGCCAGCTCACTTCTAGGACGGAAGACCGATAACTATGGCTACACCTTC. Protein sequence: CASSLLGRKTDNYGYTF. This sequence joins TRBV18 and TRBJ1-2, with unresolved D. CDR3 length: 17 amino acids. Trimming shortened V by 4 bases and J by 1 base, and 19 bases separated the two germline ends. CDR1 KGHSH and CDR2 LQKENI come from the germline V gene.

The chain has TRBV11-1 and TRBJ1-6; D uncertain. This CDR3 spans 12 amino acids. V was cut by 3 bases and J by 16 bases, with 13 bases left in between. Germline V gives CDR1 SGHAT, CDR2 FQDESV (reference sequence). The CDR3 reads CASSFSGQELHF. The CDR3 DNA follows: TGTGCCAGCAGCTTCAGTGGCCAGGAGCTCCACTTT.

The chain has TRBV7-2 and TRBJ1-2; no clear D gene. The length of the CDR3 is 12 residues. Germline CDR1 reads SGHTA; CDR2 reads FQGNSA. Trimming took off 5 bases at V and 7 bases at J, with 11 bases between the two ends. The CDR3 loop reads CASSLLRGGYTF. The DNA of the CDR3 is TGTGCCAGCAGCCTCCTGCGGGGTGGCTACACCTTC.

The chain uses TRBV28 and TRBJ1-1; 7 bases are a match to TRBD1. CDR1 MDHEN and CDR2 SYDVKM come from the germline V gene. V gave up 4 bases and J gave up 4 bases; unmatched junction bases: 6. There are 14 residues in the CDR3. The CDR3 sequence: CASSSPTGATEAFF. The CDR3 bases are TGTGCCAGCAGTTCACCAACAGGGGCCACTGAAGCTTTCTTT.

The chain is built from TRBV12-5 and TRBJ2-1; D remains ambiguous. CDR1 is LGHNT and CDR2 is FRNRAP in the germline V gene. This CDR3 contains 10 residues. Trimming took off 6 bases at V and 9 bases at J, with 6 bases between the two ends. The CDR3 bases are TGTGCTAGTGGCCACCTTGAGCAGTTCTTC. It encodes CASGHLEQFF.

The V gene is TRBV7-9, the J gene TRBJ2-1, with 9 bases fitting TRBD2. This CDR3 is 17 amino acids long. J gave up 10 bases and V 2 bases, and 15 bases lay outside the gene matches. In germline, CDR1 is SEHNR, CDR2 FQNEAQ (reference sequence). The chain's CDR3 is CASSLPPGGGALKEQFF. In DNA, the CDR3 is TGTGCCAGCAGCTTACCGCCTGGCGGGGGGGCTCTTAAGGAGCAGTTCTTC.

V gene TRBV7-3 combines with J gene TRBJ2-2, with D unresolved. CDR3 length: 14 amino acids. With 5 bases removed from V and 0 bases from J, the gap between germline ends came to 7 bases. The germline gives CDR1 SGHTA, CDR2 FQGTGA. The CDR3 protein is CASSPHPNTGELFF. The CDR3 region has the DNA TGTGCCAGCAGCCCCCACCCGAACACCGGGGAGCTGTTTTTT.

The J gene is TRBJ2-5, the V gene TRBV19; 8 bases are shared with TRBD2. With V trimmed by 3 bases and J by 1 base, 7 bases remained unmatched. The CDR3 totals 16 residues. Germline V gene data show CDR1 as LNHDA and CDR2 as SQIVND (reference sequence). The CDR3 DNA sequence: TGTGCCAGTAGTATCGAGGTAGCGGGGTTCCAAGAGACCCAGTACTTC. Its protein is CASSIEVAGFQETQYF.

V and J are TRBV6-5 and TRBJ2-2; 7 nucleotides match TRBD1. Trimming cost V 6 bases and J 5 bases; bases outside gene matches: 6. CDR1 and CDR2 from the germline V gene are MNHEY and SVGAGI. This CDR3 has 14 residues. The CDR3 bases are TGTGCCAGCAGCTCCGGGACAGCGACCGGGGAGCTGTTTTTT. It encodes CASSSGTATGELFF.

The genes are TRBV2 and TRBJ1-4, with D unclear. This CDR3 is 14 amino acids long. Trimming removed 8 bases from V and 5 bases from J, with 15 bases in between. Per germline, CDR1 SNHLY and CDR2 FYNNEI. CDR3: CASGFRGVNEKLFF. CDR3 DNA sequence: TGTGCCAGCGGGTTCCGGGGTGTCAATGAAAAACTGTTTTTT. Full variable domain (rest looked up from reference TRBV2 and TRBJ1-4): EPEVTQTPSHQVTQMGQEVILRCVPISNHLYFYWYRQILGQKVEFLVSFYNNEISEKSEIFDDQFSVERPDGSNFTLKIRSTKLEDSAMYFCASGFRGVNEKLFFGSGTQLSVL.

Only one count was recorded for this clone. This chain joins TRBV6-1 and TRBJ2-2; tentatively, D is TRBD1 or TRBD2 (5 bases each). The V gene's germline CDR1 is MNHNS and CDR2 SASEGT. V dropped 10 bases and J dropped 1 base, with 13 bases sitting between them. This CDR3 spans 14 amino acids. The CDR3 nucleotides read TGTGCCACCCCGGGACCTAGGAACACCGGGGAGCTGTTTTTT. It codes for CATPGPRNTGELFF.

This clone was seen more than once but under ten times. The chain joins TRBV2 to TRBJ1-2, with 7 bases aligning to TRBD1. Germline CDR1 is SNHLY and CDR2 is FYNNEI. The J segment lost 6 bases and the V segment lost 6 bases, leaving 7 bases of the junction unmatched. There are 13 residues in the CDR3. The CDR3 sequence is CASRTGPVNGYTF. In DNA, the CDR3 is TGTGCCAGCAGGACAGGGCCCGTCAATGGCTACACCTTC.

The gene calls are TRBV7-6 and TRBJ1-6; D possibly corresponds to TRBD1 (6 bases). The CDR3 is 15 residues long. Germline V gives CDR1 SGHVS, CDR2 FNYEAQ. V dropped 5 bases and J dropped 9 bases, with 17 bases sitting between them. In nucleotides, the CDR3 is TGTGCCAGCAGCCCCTTTTTGGGGGCGGGTTCACCCCTCCACTTT. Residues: CASSPFLGAGSPLHF.

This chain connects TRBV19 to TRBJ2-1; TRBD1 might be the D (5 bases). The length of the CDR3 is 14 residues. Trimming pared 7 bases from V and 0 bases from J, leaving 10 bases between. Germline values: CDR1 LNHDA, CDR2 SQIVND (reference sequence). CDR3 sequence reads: CASTDRNSYNEQFF. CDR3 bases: TGTGCCAGTACTGACAGAAACTCCTACAATGAGCAGTTCTTC.

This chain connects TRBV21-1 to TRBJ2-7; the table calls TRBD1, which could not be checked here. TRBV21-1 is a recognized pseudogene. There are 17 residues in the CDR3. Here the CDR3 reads CALQQQSTGTASYEQYF. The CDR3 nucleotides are TGTGCCTTGCAGCAGCAAAGCACCGGGACAGCCTCCTACGAGCAGTACTTC.

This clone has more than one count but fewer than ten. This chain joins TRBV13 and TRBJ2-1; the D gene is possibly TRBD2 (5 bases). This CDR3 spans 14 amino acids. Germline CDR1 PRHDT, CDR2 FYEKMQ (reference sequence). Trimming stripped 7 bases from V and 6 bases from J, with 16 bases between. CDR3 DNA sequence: TGTGCCAGCAAACTAGTAAGGTTAAGCAATGAGCAGTTCTTC. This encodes CASKLVRLSNEQFF.